This record covers a single T cell receptor (beta chain). The healthy adult donors were HIV-negative and reported no recent acute infections or vaccinations. An assay was performed, and its level was deep. This table comes from immunoSEQ multiplex PCR, and its TCRdb copy is limited to in-frame clones, with some not included. The repertoire holds about 490,000 clones, with 81% as singletons. This record belongs to a study of shared clonotypes between healthy human individuals. Sequencing used PBMCs. The origin of this receptor is a woman between 35 and 50 years old in good health. Some clones in this sample may be carry-over from other donors' samples.

The CDR3 DNA reads as TGTGCCAGCTCACCAGGGCGGGGCACAGATACGCAGTATTTT. Translation gives CASSPGRGTDTQYF. The J gene is TRBJ2-3, the V gene TRBV18; the D gene is possibly TRBD2 (5 bases). The CDR3 length is 14 residues. The germline gives CDR1 KGHSH, CDR2 LQKENI. Trimming stripped 2 bases from V and 1 base from J, with 7 bases between.